This T cell receptor beta chain was sequenced during a study of Graves' ophthalmopathy and Graves' hyperthyroidism. Overall study findings and caveats: Thyroid clonotypes that were expanded above 0.001 frequency mostly also appeared in blood.

If no ophthalmopathy appeared within 18 months of follow-up, hyperthyroidism was termed stable. The study recruited hyperthyroidism patients aged 18 to 65 who were newly diagnosed, under 2 months' duration. What supplied the PBMCs was roughly 10 ml of fresh peripheral blood. This clonotype was counted ten times or more. The antigen is undetermined. Transcripts of RNA were the source for amplifying TCR beta CDR3 regions. The workflow started with a first-round RT-PCR run with HTBI primers and then moved on to a second-round multiplex PCR. TCRdb reprocessed the multiplex PCR reads via MiXCR and lists one record per CDR3 protein. The sample lists about 400,000 distinct CDR3 sequences, 15% seen once, with roughly 7% in the top ten. V lost 1 base to trimming and J lost 5 bases; unmatched junction nucleotides: 8. The CDR3 runs 16 residues. In germline, CDR1 is MGHRA, CDR2 YSYEKL.

The gene calls are TRBV4-1 and TRBJ2-5, with TRBD1 identical over 9 bases. The sample was peripheral blood. The receptor was derived from a woman under 30 with stable Graves' hyperthyroidism. Here the CDR3 DNA reads TGCGCCAGCAGCCAAGGGGGGACAGGGCCGGGGGAGACCCAGTACTTC. It yields the protein CASSQGGTGPGETQYF.